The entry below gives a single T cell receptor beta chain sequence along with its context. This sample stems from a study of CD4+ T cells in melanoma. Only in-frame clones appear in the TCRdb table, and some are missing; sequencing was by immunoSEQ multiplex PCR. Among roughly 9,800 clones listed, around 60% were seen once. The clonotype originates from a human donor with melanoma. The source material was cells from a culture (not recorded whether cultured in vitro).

The CDR3 is CASSLWGGESYEQYF. In DNA form, the CDR3 reads TGTGCCAGCTCCCTCTGGGGGGGGGAGTCCTACGAGCAGTACTTC. V usage is TRBV18 and J usage is TRBJ2-7, with 7 bases matching TRBD2. The V gene's germline CDR1 is KGHSH and CDR2 LQKENI. CDR3 length equals 15 residues. Unmatched junction bases numbered 9, after V lost 6 bases and J lost 1 base.